This entry concerns a single T cell receptor beta chain. This receptor's antigen is unknown. Nothing much larger sits one base from this clone, and base qualities are not available. Healthy HIV-negative adults with no recently reported acute infections or vaccinations were included as donors. Every donor was a Caucasian adult living in Nashville, Tennessee, USA. The CD8 memory samples were a combination of magnetically selected CD45RO+ cells and CCR7-negative CD45RA+ effector memory (TemRA) cells. After blood collection by leukapheresis, PBMCs were isolated using Ficoll-Histopaque density gradient centrifugation and then cryopreserved in the vapor phase of liquid nitrogen. Analytical flow cytometry was used to check the purity and quantity of every magnetically sorted T cell population. Genomic DNA was isolated from every sorted fraction and measured by UV absorbance on a Nanodrop 2000c. These data are taken from a study of shared clonotypes between healthy human individuals (TCRdb year 2020). For context, the study as a whole: The cohort comprised two women and a few men aged 18 to 49 years. Each donor's leukapheresis produced roughly between roughly 0.85 and 9.5 billion PBMCs. For each donor, CD4 naive and CD4 memory were each run on three plates, CD8 naive on two plates, and CD8 memory on one plate. To estimate repertoire size and how much clonotype sharing occurs between individuals, the study deeply sequenced the blood TCR repertoires of five healthy adults. Different laboratories and diverse techniques were used to prepare libraries and sequence TCR repertoires, to increase sequencing depth and limit assay-specific biases.

Here is what the overall study found, with its caveats: Because the study included a small number of donors, the genetic and exposure-history diversity represented was limited. Sharing across four donors was observed for approximately 4.6% of naive CD4, 3.5% of naive CD8, around 2.5% of memory CD4, and about 0.4% of memory CD8 clonotypes. Sampling was restricted to blood, and TCR repertoires in tissue are likely to differ from TCR repertoires in blood. Higher generation probabilities were observed for clonotypes shared by all four sorted-subset donors than for non-shared clonotypes. Naive subsets generally had larger estimated clonotype richness than memory subsets did. Pairwise subsampling indicated that sequencing depth was expected to affect the degree of clonotype sharing among donors. Rarefaction of sorted-subset datasets indicated incomplete sequencing despite the large sequencing depth.

V and J lose 4 bases and 0 bases, and a span of 7 bases separates them. The cysteine opens and the phenylalanine closes a CDR3 of 14 amino acids. CDR3 DNA only is kept here, 42 bases in frame from base 1. Taken from the germline V gene (reference sequence), the CDR1 and CDR2 loops are SEHNR and FQNEAQ. Using the deep immunoSEQ assay, multiplex PCR amplified TCR CDR3 regions from genomic DNA. For each cell subset, the extracted genomic DNA was distributed evenly across all wells of several immunoSEQ 96-well plates, and each plate served as one replicate. Each replicate PCR for sorted subsets received roughly 0.2 ug genomic DNA, equal to tens of thousands of T cell genomes. Purified libraries were measured with a Qubit 3.0 fluorometer, size-checked on a Bioanalyzer 2100, and measured again with the KAPA Library Quantification kit. Each immunoSEQ 96-well plate was sequenced on its own single-read 150-cycle Illumina NextSeq 550 flow cell. In the paper's pipeline: Because only junctional sequences without quality scores were contained in the immunoSEQ output, filtering matching that applied to full-length reads could not be performed. Sequences were annotated with PyIR, a Python wrapper for IgBLAST v1.9, using IMGT germline references to assign V/J genes and CDR3. Reads with weak V/J assignments (E-value above 1e-6), missing CDR3, stop codons, out-of-frame junctions, or ambiguous translated residues were removed. V3J clonotypes were defined by identical inferred V gene, J gene, and CDR3 amino acid sequence. Percentage overlap between repertoires was calculated by dividing the number of shared unique clonotypes by the size of the smaller repertoire. Repertoire richness was assessed with RTK rarefaction, the Chao1 estimator, and Recon v2.1 estimates of unobserved clonotypes. For all TCRbeta clonotypes obtained by the gDNA method from a handful of donors, generation probabilities were computed with OLGA. TCRdb took this table from immuneACCESS and kept in-frame rearrangements with V and J called. Such tables lack part of the clones; where checked against another copy, unresolved V genes explain under half of the gap, and the rest is unexplained. V and J calls and clone size follow that table, whereas D and trimming were derived from the DNA. The sample table records about 110,000 clones; 55% to 70% of these occur just once. Together, the top ten hold approximately 25% of the sample.

The sequence came from a woman in her twenties or thirties in good health. The chain is encoded by TRBV7-9 joined to TRBJ1-5, with the D gene not clear enough to name. Sequencing used memory CD8+ T cells sorted from blood. Reading the label with the study, this specimen's cell subset or site is: CD45RO+ cells pooled with CCR7-negative TemRA cells. The CDR3 in this case is CASSYHDSNQPQHF. Read as DNA, the sequence is TGTGCCAGCAGCTACCACGATAGCAATCAGCCCCAGCATTTT. Reference TRBV7-9 and TRBJ1-5 genes cover what lies past the CDR3, so the full variable domain is DTGVSQNPRHKITKRGQNVTFRCDPISEHNRLYWYRQTLGQGPEFLTYFQNEAQLEKSRLLSDRFSAERPKGSFSTLEIQRTEQGDSAMYLCASSYHDSNQPQHFGDGTRLSIL.